The 5 T cell receptor beta chains below come from one sample, sequenced in a study of technical replicates of blood from a handful of donors (TCRdb year 2017). The library was generated by the immunoSEQ multiplex PCR assay. Entries here come from immuneACCESS through TCRdb and include only in-frame sequences with V and J called. Some clones fail to appear in such tables; in the studies checked, an unresolved V gene covers under half of the shortfall, and the cause of the remainder is unknown. For this sample there are roughly 60,000 clones; about 86% appear just once. 5% to 5.5% of the sample comes from the top ten. Material for sequencing was PBMCs. The origin of the receptors is a human donor in good health. Some clones in this sample may be carry-over from other donors' samples.

The rearrangement links TRBV30 to TRBJ2-1; TRBD2 aligns across 8 bases. The CDR3 is 15 residues long. J was trimmed by 10 bases and V by 2 bases; bases with no gene match: 13. Germline V gene lookup returns CDR1 GTSNPN and CDR2 SVGIG (reference sequence). The CDR3 DNA reads TGTGCCTGGAGTCCCCCGGGCGGGAGGTTGGGGGAGCAGTTCTTC. Translated: CAWSPPGGRLGEQFF.

The chain is built from TRBV7-9 and TRBJ2-5; TRBD2 agrees at 7 bases. Germline CDR1 and CDR2: SEHNR and FQNEAQ (reference sequence). The CDR3 consists of 15 residues. The V gene end was trimmed by 1 base and the J gene end by 2 bases; junction bases not matched to a gene: 4. The CDR3 bases are TGTGCCAGCAGCTTAGTTGCGGGAGCTCAAGAGACCCAGTACTTC. It is translated as CASSLVAGAQETQYF.

V gene TRBV5-1 combines with J gene TRBJ1-1; weak D call: TRBD1 (6 bases). This CDR3 is 14 amino acids long. V lost 0 bases and J 6 bases, leaving 12 bases between the germline ends. Germline V gives CDR1 SGHRS, CDR2 YFSETQ. This CDR3 is CASSLAGDIPEAFF. CDR3 DNA sequence: TGCGCCAGCAGCTTGGCCGGGGACATTCCTGAAGCTTTCTTT. Drawing the rest from reference TRBV5-1 and TRBJ1-1, the complete variable domain is KAGVTQTPRYLIKTRGQQVTLSCSPISGHRSVSWYQQTPGQGLQFLFEYFSETQRNKGNFPGRFSGRQFSNSRSEMNVSTLELGDSALYLCASSLAGDIPEAFFGQGTRLTVV.

This chain joins TRBV2 and TRBJ2-2; the match to TRBD2 covers 10 bases. V trimming: 2 bases; J trimming: 9 bases; junction bases outside the gene matches: 6. Germline CDR1 reads SNHLY; CDR2 reads FYNNEI. This CDR3 comprises 15 residues. For the CDR3, the DNA is TGTGCCAGCAGTGAACCTAGCGGGGGTAGTCGGGAGCTGTTTTTT. The encoded protein is CASSEPSGGSRELFF. The complete variable domain, with remaining parts taken from reference TRBV2 and TRBJ2-2, reads EPEVTQTPSHQVTQMGQEVILRCVPISNHLYFYWYRQILGQKVEFLVSFYNNEISEKSEIFDDQFSVERPDGSNFTLKIRSTKLEDSAMYFCASSEPSGGSRELFFGEGSRLTVL.

The V and J genes are TRBV5-1 and TRBJ2-1; 7 positions agree with TRBD2. V trimming: 4 bases; J trimming: 2 bases; junction bases outside the gene matches: 6. Germline loops: CDR1 SGHRS, CDR2 YFSETQ. This CDR3 comprises 15 residues. This CDR3 is CASSATSGTYNEQFF. The CDR3 coding sequence is TGCGCCAGCAGCGCGACCAGCGGGACCTACAATGAGCAGTTCTTC.